The clone carrying this T cell receptor beta chain came up a few times. Its antigen is not identified. V shed 9 bases and J 1 base; nucleotides not matched to a gene: 5. CDR3 size: 13 residues. The germline gives CDR1 SNHLY, CDR2 FYNNEI. TCRdb's copy holds only in-frame clones and misses some; the assay was immunoSEQ multiplex PCR. The table has 160,000 or so clones, 80% to 90% seen once; the top ten hold 1.4%. These data belong to a study of cytomegalovirus exposure and HLA in healthy donors. Study outcomes and limitations: Confirmation in vitro established that a few CMV-associated chains were specific for CMV antigens. The study put 150 to 200 TCR beta chains on its list as cytomegalovirus-associated. According to reports, the classifier identified cytomegalovirus status with high specificity and sensitivity.

J is TRBJ1-1 and V is TRBV2, with 7 positions matching TRBD1. The sequence was obtained from a woman in her 30s in good health and CMV-seronegative. Sequencing was done on a sample of PBMCs. The CDR3 DNA is TGTGCCAGGGGGGGACAGACGAACACTGAAGCTTTCTTT. Its translation: CARGGQTNTEAFF.